This TCR beta chain is from a study of control samples from healthy donors and cancer patients. The CDR3 spans 14 residues. V shed 4 bases and J shed 3 bases, with 13 bases lying between them. Germline V CDR1 and CDR2: MNHEY, SVGAGI. Produced via immunoSEQ multiplex PCR; TCRdb's table is partial and in-frame only. The profile shows about 54,000 clones, 95% to 96% of them singletons. This clonotype was obtained from a woman under 40 in good health. V and J are TRBV6-5 and TRBJ2-7, with D possibly called TRBD1 or TRBD2 (5 bases each). The sample comprised blood. In DNA, the CDR3 is TGTGCCAGCAGTTTCCGGGACGGGAACTACGAGCAGTACTTC. Amino acid sequence: CASSFRDGNYEQYF.